Shown below are 6 T cell receptor beta chains from a single sample sequenced in a study of T cell responses to AZD1222 COVID-19 vaccine. Data came from immunoSEQ multiplex PCR; TCRdb stores just in-frame clones and leaves some out. The sample records more than 150,000 clones, 92% being singletons. The source was peripheral blood, collected on day 0 of AZD1222 vaccination. The receptors originated from an adult in good health.

The V call is TRBV29-1, the J call TRBJ1-2, with D unclear. The CDR3 is 14 residues long. The germline V and J ends were trimmed by 6 bases and 3 bases, with 17 bases remaining between them. Germline assignment: CDR1 SQVTM and CDR2 ANQGSEA. The CDR3 reads CSVATGVGDYGYTF. Here the CDR3 DNA reads TGCAGCGTCGCCACCGGGGTCGGGGACTATGGCTACACCTTC.

The chain employs TRBV28 and TRBJ1-2; no clear D. Germline V CDR1 and CDR2: MDHEN, SYDVKM. This CDR3 has 14 residues. The ends were cut back, 3 bases at V and 0 bases at J, with 8 bases in the middle. In DNA, the CDR3 is TGTGCCAGCAGTTTGACGGTTCCTAACTATGGCTACACCTTC. Its translation is CASSLTVPNYGYTF.

V and J are TRBV6-6 and TRBJ1-1; D unresolved. Germline lookup yields CDR1 MNHNY and CDR2 SVGAGI (reference sequence). V shed 6 bases and J shed 2 bases, with 7 bases lying between them. CDR3 size: 12 residues. The CDR3 coding sequence is TGTGCCAGCAGGGCACCAAACACTGAAGCTTTCTTT. This gives the protein CASRAPNTEAFF.

The chain couples TRBV11-2 to TRBJ1-4; D remains ambiguous. This CDR3 contains 14 residues. Deletions cut 6 bases from V and 8 bases from J, with 16 bases between. CDR1 is SGHAT and CDR2 is FQNNGV in the germline V gene. In DNA form, the CDR3 reads TGTGCCAGCAGAAATAAGGGTTGGTGGGAAAAACTGTTTTTT. Translation: CASRNKGWWEKLFF.

The chain links TRBV18 to TRBJ1-4, with D possibly TRBD1 on 5 matching bases. The germline gives CDR1 KGHSH, CDR2 LQKENI. The CDR3 runs to 16 residues. The germline V and J ends were trimmed by 6 bases and 0 bases, with 14 bases remaining between them. The CDR3 region is CASSPRGPTTNEKLFF. Here the CDR3 DNA reads TGTGCCAGCTCTCCGCGGGGACCCACAACTAATGAAAAACTGTTTTTT.

The V and J genes are TRBV27 and TRBJ1-5, with D unresolved. Germline lookup yields CDR1 MNHEY and CDR2 SMNVEV (reference sequence). CDR3 length: 15 residues. V dropped 4 bases and J dropped 0 bases, with 10 bases sitting between them. CDR3 in amino acids: CASSSREDSNQPQHF. In nucleotides, the CDR3 is TGTGCCAGCAGTTCGCGCGAAGATAGCAATCAGCCCCAGCATTTT.